This TCR beta chain was identified during a study of response to subunit inactivated influenza vaccine. TCRdb passed the RT-PCR reads through MiXCR, listing each CDR3 protein once. This sample yields 600,000 to 850,000 distinct CDR3 sequences, of which roughly 15% are seen a single time; 6% to 9.5% belongs to the top ten. Only a few counts were recorded for this clonotype. As yet, its antigen is unknown. The study's findings and limits: Each seasonal influenza vaccination recruits few new T cells, the authors suggested.

The CDR3 contains 15 residues. Germline V gene lookup returns CDR1 SEHNR and CDR2 FQNEAQ (reference sequence). The ends were cut back, 1 base at V and 6 bases at J, with 10 bases in the middle. The TCR was taken from a man aged 50-60 years who received an inactivated influenza vaccine. J is TRBJ1-6 and V is TRBV7-9, with a weak D call TRBD1 (6 bases). This material consisted of PBMCs from blood, taken 14 to 15 days before vaccination. The DNA of the CDR3 is TGTGCCAGCAGCTTAGACACAGGGCCTAATTCACCCCTCCACTTT. This translates into CASSLDTGPNSPLHF.